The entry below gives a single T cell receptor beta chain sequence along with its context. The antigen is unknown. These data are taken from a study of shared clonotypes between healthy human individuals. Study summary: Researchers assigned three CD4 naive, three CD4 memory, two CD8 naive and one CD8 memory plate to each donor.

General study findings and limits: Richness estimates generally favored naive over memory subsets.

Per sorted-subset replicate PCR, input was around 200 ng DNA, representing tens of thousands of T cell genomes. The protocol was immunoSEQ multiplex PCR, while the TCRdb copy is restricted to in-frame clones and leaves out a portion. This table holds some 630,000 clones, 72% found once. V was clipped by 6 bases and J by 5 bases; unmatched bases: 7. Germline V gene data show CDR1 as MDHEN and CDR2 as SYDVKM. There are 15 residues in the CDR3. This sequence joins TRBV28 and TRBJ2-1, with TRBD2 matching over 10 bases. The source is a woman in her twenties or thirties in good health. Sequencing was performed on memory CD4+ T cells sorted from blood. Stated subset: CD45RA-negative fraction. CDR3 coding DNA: TGTGCCAGCAGCCCTAGCGGGAGATTTGACAATGAGCAGTTCTTC. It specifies CASSPSGRFDNEQFF.